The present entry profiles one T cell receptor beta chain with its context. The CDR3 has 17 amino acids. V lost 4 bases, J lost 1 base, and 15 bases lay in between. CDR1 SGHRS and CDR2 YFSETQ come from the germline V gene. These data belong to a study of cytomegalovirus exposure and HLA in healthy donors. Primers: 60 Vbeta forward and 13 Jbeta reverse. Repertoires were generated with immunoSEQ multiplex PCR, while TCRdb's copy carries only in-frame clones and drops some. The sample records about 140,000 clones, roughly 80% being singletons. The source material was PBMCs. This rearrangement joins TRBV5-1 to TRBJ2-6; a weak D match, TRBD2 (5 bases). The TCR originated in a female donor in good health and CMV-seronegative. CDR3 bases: TGCGCCAGCAGCCCGCAAACGACGGGGTCTGGGGCCAACGTCCTGACTTTC. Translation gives CASSPQTTGSGANVLTF.